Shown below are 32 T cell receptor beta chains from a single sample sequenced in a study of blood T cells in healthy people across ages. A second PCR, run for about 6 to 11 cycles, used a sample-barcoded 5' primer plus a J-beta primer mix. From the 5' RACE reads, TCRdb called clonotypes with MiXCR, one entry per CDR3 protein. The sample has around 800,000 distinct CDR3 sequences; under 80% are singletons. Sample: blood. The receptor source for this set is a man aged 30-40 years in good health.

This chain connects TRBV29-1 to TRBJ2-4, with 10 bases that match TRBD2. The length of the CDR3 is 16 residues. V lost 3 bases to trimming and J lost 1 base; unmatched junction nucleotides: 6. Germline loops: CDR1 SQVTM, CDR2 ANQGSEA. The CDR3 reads CSVDQGSGGAKNIQYF. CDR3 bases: TGCAGCGTTGACCAGGGTAGCGGGGGGGCCAAAAACATTCAGTACTTC.

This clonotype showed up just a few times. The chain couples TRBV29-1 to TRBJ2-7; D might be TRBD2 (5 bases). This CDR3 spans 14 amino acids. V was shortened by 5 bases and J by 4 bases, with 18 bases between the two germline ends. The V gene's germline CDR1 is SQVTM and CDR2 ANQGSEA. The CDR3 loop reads CSVSGIHLGYEQYF. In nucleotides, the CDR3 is TGCAGCGTTTCGGGGATCCACCTAGGGTACGAGCAGTACTTC.

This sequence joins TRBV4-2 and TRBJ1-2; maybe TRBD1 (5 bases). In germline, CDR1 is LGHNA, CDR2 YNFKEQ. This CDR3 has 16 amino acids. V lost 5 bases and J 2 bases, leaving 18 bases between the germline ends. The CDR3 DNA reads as TGTGCCAGCAGCAGAGCCAAGGGGCAGGGCAACTATGGCTACACCTTC. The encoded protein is CASSRAKGQGNYGYTF.

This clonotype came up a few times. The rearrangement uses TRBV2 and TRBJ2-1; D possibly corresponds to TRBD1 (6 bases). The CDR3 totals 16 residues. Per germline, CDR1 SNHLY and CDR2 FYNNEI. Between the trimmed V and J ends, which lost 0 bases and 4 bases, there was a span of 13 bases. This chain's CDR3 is CASSEARDTFYNEQFF. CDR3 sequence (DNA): TGTGCCAGCAGTGAAGCCAGGGACACGTTTTACAATGAGCAGTTCTTC.

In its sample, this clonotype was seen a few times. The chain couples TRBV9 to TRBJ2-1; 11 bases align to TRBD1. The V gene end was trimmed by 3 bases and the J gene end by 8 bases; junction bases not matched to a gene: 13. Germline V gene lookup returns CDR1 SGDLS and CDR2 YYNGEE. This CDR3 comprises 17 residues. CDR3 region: CASSAPDRGRSVDEQFF. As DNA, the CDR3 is TGTGCCAGCAGCGCGCCGGACAGGGGGCGCAGTGTGGATGAGCAGTTCTTC.

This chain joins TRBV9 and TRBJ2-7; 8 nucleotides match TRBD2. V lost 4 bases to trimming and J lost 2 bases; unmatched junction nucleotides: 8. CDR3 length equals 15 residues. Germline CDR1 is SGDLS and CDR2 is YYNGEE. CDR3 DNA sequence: TGTGCCAGCAGCATGAGCGGGAGTATTACCTACGAGCAGTACTTC. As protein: CASSMSGSITYEQYF.

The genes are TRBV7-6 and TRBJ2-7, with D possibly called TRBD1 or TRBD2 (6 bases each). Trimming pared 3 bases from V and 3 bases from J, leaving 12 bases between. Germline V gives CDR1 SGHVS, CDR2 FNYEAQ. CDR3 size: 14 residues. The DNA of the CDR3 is TGTGCCAGCAGCTTCGTGGAGGGGGGCTACGAGCAGTACTTC. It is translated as CASSFVEGGYEQYF. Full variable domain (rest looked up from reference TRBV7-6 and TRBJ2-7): GAGVSQSPRYKVTKRGQDVALRCDPISGHVSLYWYRQALGQGPEFLTYFNYEAQQDKSGLPNDRFSAERPEGSISTLTIQRTEQRDSAMYRCASSFVEGGYEQYFGPGTRLTVT.

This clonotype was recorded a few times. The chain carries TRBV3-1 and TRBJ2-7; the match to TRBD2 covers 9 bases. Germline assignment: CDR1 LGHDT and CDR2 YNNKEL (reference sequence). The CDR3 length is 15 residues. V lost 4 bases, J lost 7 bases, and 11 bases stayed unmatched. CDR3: CASSPSGTLAGEQYF. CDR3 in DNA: TGTGCCAGCAGCCCGTCCGGGACTCTAGCGGGGGAGCAGTACTTC.

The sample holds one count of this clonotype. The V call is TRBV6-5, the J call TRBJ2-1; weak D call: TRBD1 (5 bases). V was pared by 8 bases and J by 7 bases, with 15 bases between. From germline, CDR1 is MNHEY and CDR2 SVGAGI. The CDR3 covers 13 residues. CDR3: CASAQHQGNEQFF. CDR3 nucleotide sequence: TGTGCCAGCGCGCAACACCAGGGAAATGAGCAGTTCTTC.

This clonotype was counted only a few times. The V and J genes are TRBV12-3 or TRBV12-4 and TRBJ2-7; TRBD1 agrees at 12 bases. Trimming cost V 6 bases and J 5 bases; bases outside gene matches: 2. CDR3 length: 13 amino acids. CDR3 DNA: TGTGCCAGCAGCTGGGACAGGGGGCACGAGCAGTACTTC. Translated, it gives CASSWDRGHEQYF.

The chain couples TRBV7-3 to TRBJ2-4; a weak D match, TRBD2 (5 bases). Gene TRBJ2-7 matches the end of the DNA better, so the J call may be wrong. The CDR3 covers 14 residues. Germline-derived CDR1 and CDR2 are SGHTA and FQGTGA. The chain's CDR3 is CASSPTYGAYEQYF. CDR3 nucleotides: TGTGCCAGCAGCCCCACCTACGGGGCCTACGAGCAGTACTTC.

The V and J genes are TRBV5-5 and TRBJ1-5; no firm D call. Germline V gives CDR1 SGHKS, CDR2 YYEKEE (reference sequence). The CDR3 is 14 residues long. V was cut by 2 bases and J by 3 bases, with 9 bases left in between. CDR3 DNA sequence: TGTGCCAGCAGCTTTGAGGCGCACAATCAGCCCCAGCATTTT. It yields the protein CASSFEAHNQPQHF.

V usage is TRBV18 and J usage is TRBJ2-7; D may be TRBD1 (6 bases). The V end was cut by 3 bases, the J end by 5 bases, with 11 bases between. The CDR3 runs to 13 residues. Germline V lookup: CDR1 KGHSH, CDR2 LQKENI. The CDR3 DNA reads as TGTGCCAGCTCACCGGGACATGTCCACGAGCAGTACTTC. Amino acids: CASSPGHVHEQYF.

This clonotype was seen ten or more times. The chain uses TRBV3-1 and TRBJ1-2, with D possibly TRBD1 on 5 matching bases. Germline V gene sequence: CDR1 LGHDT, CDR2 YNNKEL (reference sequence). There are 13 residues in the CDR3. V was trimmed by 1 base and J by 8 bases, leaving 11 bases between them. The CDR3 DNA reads TGTGCCAGCAGCCAAGCCAGGGTCAACGGCTACACCTTC. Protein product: CASSQARVNGYTF.

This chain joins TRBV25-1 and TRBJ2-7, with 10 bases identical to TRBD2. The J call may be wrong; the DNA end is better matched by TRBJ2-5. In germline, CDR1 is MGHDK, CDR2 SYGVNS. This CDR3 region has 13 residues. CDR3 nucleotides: TGTGCCAGCAGTGGAGCGGGGGGGGAGACCCAGTACTTC. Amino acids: CASSGAGGETQYF.

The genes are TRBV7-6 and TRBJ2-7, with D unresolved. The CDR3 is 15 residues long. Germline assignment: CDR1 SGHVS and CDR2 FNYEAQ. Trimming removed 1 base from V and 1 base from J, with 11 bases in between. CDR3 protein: CASSLEGFLSYEQYF. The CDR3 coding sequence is TGTGCCAGCAGCTTAGAAGGCTTCCTATCCTACGAGCAGTACTTC.

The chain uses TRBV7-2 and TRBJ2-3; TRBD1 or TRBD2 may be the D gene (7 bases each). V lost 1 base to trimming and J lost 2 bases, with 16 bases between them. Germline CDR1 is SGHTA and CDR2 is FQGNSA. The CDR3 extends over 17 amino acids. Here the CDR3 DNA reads TGTGCCAGCAGCTTAGTGCCAGGGGGGGGGCACACAGATACGCAGTATTTT. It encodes CASSLVPGGGHTDTQYF.

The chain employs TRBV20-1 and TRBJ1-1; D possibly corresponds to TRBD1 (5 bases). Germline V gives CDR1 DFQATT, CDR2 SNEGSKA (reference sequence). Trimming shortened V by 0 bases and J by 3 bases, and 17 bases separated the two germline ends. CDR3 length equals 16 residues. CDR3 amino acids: CSARDRVEGPYTEAFF. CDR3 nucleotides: TGCAGTGCTAGAGATAGGGTAGAGGGGCCCTACACTGAAGCTTTCTTT.

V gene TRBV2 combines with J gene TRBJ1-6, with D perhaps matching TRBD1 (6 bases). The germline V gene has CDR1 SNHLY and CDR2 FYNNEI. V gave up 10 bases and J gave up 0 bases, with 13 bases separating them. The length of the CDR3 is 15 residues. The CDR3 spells CATGQRSSYNSPLHF. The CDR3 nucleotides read TGTGCCACCGGACAGCGGAGCTCCTATAATTCACCCCTCCACTTT.

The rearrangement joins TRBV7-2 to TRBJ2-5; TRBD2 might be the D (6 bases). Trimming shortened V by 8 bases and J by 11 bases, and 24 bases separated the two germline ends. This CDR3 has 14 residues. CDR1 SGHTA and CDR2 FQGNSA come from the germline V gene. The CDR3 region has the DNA TGTGCCAGCGCAGAGCCGGGGGTAACGGGGGAGCAGTACTTC. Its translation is CASAEPGVTGEQYF.

The CDR3 nucleotides are TGTGCCACCAGCAGCATCCAAGGAGGGTTCTACAATGAGCAGTTCTTC. The encoded protein is CATSSIQGGFYNEQFF. The chain links TRBV15 to TRBJ2-1, with D perhaps TRBD2 (6 bases). Germline V gene sequence: CDR1 LNHNV, CDR2 YYDKDF (reference sequence). V gave up 3 bases and J gave up 3 bases, with 15 bases separating them. The CDR3 is made up of 16 amino acids.

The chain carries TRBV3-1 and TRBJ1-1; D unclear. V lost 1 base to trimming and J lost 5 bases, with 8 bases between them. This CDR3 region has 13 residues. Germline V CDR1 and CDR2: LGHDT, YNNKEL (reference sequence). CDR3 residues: CASSQGDGTEAFF. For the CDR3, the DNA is TGTGCCAGCAGCCAAGGAGACGGGACTGAAGCTTTCTTT.

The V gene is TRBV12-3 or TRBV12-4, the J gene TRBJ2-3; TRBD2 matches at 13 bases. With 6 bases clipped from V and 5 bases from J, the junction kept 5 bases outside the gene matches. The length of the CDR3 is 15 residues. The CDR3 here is CASRLLAGGIDTQYF. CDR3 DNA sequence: TGTGCCAGCAGACTACTAGCGGGGGGGATAGATACGCAGTATTTT.

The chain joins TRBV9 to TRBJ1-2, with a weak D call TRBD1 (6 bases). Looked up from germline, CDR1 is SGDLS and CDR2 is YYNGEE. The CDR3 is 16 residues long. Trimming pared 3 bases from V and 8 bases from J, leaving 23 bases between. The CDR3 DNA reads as TGTGCCAGCAGCGCCTCCAACCCAGGGGAAGGCGGCGGCTACACCTTC. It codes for CASSASNPGEGGGYTF. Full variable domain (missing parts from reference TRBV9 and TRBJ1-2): DSGVTQTPKHLITATGQRVTLRCSPRSGDLSVYWYQQSLDQGLQFLIQYYNGEERAKGNILERFSAQQFPDLHSELNLSSLELGDSALYFCASSASNPGEGGGYTFGSGTRLTVV.

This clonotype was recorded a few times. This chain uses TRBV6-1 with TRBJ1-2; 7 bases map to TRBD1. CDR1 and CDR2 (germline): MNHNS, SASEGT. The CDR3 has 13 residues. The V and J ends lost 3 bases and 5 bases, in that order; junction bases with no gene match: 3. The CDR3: CASSDDRVYGYTF. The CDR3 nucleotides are TGTGCCAGCAGTGACGACAGGGTGTATGGCTACACCTTC.

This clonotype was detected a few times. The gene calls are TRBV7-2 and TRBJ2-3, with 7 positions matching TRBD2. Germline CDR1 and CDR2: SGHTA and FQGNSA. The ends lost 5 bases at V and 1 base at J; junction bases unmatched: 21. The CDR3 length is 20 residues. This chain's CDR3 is CASSVDWTSGFVGGTDTQYF. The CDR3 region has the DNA TGTGCCAGCAGCGTTGACTGGACTAGTGGCTTTGTAGGGGGCACAGATACGCAGTATTTT.

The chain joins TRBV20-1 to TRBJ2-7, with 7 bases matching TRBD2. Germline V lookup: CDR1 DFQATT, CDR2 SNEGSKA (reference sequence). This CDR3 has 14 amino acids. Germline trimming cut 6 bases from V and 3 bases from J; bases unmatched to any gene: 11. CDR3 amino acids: CSAPREGRIYEQYF. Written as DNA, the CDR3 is TGCAGTGCCCCAAGGGAGGGAAGAATCTACGAGCAGTACTTC.

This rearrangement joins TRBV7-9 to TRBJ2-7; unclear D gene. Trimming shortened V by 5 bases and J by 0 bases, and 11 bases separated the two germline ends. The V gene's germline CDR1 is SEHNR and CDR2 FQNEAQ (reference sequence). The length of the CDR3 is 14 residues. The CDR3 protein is CASSPRTDSYEQYF. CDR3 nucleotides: TGTGCCAGCAGCCCAAGGACGGACTCCTACGAGCAGTACTTC.

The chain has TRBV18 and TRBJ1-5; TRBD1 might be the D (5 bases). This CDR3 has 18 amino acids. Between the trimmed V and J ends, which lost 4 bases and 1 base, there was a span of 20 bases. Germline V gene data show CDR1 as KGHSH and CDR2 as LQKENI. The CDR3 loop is CASSQQSIFRDSNQPQHF. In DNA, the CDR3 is TGTGCCAGCTCACAACAAAGCATTTTTCGGGACAGCAATCAGCCCCAGCATTTT.

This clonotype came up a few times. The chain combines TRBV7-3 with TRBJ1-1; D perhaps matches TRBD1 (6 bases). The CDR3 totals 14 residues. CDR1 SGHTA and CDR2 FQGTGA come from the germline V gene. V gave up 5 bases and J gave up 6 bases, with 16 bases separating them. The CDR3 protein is CASSPEGGYPEAFF. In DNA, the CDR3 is TGTGCCAGCAGCCCCGAAGGGGGTTACCCTGAAGCTTTCTTT.

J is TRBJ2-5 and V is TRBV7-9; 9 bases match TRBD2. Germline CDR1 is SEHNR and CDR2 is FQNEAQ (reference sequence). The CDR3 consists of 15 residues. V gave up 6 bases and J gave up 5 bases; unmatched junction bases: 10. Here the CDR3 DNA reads TGTGCCAGCAGTTCGGGACTAGCTCCCTCCGAGACCCAGTACTTC. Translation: CASSSGLAPSETQYF.

For the CDR3, the DNA is TGCGCCAGCAGCTTGACACCTAGGGACAGTACCTACAATGAGCAGTACTTC. It specifies CASSLTPRDSTYNEQYF. The chain has TRBV5-1 and TRBJ2-1, with TRBD1 identical over 7 bases. The last part of the DNA fits TRBJ2-7 better; the J call may be wrong. Per germline, CDR1 SGHRS and CDR2 YFSETQ. The CDR3 sequence is 17 residues long.